This TCR beta chain was captured in a study of graft-versus-host responses after intestinal transplantation. On the study more broadly: The transplants performed in recipients were multivisceral, liver-intestinal, or isolated intestinal. Following induction with anti-thymocyte globulin, all recipients were given tacrolimus and steroids for two to three years. Study outcomes and limitations: GvH clones were identified in recipient marrow, with some first appearing in ileum or blood.

In the case of this clone: Its antigen is unidentified.

The CDR3 extends over 14 amino acids. The germline V gene has CDR1 SGHRS and CDR2 YFSETQ. V was clipped by 3 bases and J by 4 bases, with 10 bases between them. The method was immunoSEQ multiplex PCR; TCRdb's version includes in-frame clones alone and lacks a portion of them. The sample records some 96,000 clones, about nine tenths being singletons. Source: PBMCs, taken about 450 days after intestinal transplant. This chain links TRBV5-1 with TRBJ1-4; TRBD1 is a possible D gene (5 bases). This TCR derives from a human patient who received an intestinal transplant, so some T cells may come from the graft donor. The CDR3 spells CASSSDSLNEKLFF. Here the CDR3 DNA reads TGCGCCAGCAGCTCCGACAGTCTTAATGAAAAACTGTTTTTT.